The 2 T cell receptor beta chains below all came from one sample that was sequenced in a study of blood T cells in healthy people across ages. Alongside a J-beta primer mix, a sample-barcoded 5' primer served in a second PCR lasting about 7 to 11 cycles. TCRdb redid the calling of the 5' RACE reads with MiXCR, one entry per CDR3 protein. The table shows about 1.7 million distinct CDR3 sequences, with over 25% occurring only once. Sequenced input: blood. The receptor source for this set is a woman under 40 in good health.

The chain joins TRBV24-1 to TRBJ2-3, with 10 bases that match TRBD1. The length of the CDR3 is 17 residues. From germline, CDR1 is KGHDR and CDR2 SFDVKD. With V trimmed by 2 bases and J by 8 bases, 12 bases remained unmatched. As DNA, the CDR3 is TGTGCCACCAGTGATTCGACCGGGACAGGGGTAGGAGGTACGCAGTATTTT. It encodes CATSDSTGTGVGGTQYF.

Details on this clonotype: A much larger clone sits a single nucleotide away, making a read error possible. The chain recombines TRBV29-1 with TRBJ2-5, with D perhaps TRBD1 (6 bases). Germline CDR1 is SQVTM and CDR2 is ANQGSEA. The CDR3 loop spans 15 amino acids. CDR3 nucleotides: TGCAGCGTTGGGTCGCGTCTTTCCAGGGGAGAGACCCGGTACTTC. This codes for CSVGSRLSRGETRYF.